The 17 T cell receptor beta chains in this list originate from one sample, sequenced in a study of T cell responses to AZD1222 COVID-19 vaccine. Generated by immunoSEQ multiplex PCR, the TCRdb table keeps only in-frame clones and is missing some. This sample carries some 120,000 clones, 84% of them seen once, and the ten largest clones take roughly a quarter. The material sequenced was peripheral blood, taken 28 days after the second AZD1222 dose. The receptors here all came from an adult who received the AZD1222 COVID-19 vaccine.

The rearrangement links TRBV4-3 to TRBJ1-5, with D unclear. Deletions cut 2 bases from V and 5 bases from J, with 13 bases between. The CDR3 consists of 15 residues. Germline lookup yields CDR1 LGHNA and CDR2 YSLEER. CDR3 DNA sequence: TGCGCCAGCAGCCAAAACAGCGGGGTGGATCAGCCCCAGCATTTT. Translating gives CASSQNSGVDQPQHF.

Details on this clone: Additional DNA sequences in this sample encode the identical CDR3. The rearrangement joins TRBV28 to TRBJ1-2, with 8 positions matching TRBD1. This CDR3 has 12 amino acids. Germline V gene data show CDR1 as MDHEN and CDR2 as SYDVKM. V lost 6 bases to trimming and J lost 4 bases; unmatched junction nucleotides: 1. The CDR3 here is CASSDRGYGYTF. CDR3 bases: TGTGCCAGCAGCGACAGGGGCTATGGCTACACCTTC.

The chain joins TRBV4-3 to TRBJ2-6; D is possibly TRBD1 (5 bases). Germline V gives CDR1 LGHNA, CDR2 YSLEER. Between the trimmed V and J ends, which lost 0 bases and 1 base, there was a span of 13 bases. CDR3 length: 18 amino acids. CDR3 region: CASSQDQGWASGANVLTF. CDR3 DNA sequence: TGCGCCAGCAGCCAAGATCAGGGCTGGGCATCTGGGGCCAACGTCCTGACTTTC.

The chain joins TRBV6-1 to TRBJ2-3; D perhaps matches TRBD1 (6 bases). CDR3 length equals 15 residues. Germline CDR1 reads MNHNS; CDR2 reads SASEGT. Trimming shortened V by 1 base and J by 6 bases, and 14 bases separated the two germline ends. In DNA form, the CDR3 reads TGTGCCAGCAGTGAAGAGATGAGGGGGTCGGATACGCAGTATTTT. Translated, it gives CASSEEMRGSDTQYF.

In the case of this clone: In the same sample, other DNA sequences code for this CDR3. The chain's CDR3 is CASSVGGSTYNEQFF. The CDR3 DNA reads TGTGCCAGCAGCGTGGGGGGGAGCACCTACAATGAGCAGTTCTTC. V gene TRBV9 combines with J gene TRBJ2-1; 7 nucleotides align to TRBD2. Trimming took 2 bases from V and 2 from J; bases not matched to a gene: 4. Germline V gene lookup returns CDR1 SGDLS and CDR2 YYNGEE. The CDR3 runs 15 residues. Full variable domain (missing parts from reference TRBV9 and TRBJ2-1): DSGVTQTPKHLITATGQRVTLRCSPRSGDLSVYWYQQSLDQGLQFLIQYYNGEERAKGNILERFSAQQFPDLHSELNLSSLELGDSALYFCASSVGGSTYNEQFFGPGTRLTVL.

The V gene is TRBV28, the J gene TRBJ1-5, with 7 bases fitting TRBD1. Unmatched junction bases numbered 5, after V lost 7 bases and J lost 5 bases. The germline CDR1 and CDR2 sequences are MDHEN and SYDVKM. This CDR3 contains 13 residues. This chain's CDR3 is CASKLQGYQPQHF. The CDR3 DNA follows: TGTGCCAGCAAATTACAGGGGTATCAGCCCCAGCATTTT. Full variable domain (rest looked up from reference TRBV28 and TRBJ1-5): DVKVTQSSRYLVKRTGEKVFLECVQDMDHENMFWYRQDPGLGLRLIYFSYDVKMKEKGDIPEGYSVSREKKERFSLILESASTNQTSMYLCASKLQGYQPQHFGDGTRLSIL.

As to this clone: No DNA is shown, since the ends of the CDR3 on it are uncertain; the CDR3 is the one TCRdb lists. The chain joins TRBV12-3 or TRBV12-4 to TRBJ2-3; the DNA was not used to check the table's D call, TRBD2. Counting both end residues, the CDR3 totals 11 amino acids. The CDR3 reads CASSTSGRLYF.

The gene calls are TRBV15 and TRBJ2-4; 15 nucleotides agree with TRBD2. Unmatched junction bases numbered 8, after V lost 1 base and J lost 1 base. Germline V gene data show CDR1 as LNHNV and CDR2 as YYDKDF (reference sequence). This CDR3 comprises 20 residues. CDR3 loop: CATSRGWTSGGVLAKNIQYF. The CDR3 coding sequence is TGTGCCACCAGCAGAGGGTGGACTAGCGGGGGGGTCTTGGCCAAAAACATTCAGTACTTC.

DNA for the CDR3: TGTGCCAGCAGTTTAAGACGCACTGAAGCTTTCTTT. Amino acids: CASSLRRTEAFF. The chain is built from TRBV28 and TRBJ1-1, with D unresolved. Per germline, CDR1 MDHEN and CDR2 SYDVKM. The ends were cut back, 2 bases at V and 4 bases at J, with 5 bases in the middle. The CDR3 has 12 amino acids. Drawing the rest from reference TRBV28 and TRBJ1-1, the complete variable domain is DVKVTQSSRYLVKRTGEKVFLECVQDMDHENMFWYRQDPGLGLRLIYFSYDVKMKEKGDIPEGYSVSREKKERFSLILESASTNQTSMYLCASSLRRTEAFFGQGTRLTVV.

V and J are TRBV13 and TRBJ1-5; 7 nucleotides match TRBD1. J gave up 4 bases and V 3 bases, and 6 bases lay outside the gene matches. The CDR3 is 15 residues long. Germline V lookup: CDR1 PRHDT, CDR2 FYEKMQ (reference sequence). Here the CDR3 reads CASSLGRGRNQPQHF. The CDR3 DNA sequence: TGTGCCAGCAGCTTGGGCAGGGGGAGAAATCAGCCCCAGCATTTT.

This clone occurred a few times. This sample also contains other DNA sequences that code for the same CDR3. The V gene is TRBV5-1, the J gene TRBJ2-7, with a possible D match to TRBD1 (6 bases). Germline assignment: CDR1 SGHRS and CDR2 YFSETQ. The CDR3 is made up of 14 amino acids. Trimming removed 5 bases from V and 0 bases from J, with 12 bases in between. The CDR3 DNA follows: TGCGCCAGCAGTTTACTACAGGGCTCCTACGAGCAGTACTTC. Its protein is CASSLLQGSYEQYF.

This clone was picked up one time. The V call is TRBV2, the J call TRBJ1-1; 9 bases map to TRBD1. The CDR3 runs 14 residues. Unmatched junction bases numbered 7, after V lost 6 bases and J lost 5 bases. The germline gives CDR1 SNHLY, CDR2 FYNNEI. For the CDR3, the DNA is TGTGCCAGCAGCTCGGGGACAGGGAGTACTGAAGCTTTCTTT. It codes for CASSSGTGSTEAFF.

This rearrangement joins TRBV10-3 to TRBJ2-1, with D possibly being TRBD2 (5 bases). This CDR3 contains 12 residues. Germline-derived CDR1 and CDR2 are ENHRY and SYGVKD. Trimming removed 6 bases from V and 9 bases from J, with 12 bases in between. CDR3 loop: CAISPGRVEQFF. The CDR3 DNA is TGTGCCATCAGCCCGGGAAGGGTTGAGCAGTTCTTC.

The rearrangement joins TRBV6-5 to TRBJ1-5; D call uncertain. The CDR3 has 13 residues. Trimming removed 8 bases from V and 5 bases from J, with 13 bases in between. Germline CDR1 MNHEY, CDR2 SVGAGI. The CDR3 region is CASSTTKDQPQHF. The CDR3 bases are TGTGCCAGCTCAACGACAAAGGATCAGCCCCAGCATTTT.

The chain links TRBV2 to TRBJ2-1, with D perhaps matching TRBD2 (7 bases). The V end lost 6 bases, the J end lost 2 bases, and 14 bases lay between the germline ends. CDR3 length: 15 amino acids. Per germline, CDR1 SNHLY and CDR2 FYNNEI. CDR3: CASSRGAPPYNEQFF. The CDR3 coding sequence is TGTGCCAGCAGCCGGGGGGCCCCTCCCTACAATGAGCAGTTCTTC.

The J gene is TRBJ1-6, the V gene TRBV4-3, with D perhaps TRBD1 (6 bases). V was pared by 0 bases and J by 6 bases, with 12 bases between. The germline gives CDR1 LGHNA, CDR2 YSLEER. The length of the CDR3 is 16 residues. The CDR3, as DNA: TGCGCCAGCAGCCAAGATAAGGCAGGGGTTAATTCACCCCTCCACTTT. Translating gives CASSQDKAGVNSPLHF.

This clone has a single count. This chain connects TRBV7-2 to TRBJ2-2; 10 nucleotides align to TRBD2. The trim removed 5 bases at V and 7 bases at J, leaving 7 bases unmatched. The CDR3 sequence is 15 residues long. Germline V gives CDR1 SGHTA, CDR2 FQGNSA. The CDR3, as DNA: TGTGCCAGCAGCGCGTTAGCGGGGGGCCTCGGGGAGCTGTTTTTT. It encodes CASSALAGGLGELFF.